These 23 T cell receptor beta chains were all obtained from the same sample, sequenced in a study of cytomegalovirus exposure and HLA in healthy donors (dated 2017 in TCRdb). Receptor libraries were prepared by the immunoSEQ multiplex PCR assay. A mixture of 60 forward primers for TCR Vbeta segments and 13 reverse primers for TCR Jbeta segments was used in the multiplex PCR. Drawn from immuneACCESS, this table holds only the in-frame rearrangements with V and J called that TCRdb kept. Clones are partly lost; checked studies trace under half to an unresolved V gene and leave the rest unexplained. This sample gives 100,000 to 120,000 clones in total; approximately 83% of them show up just once. The ten largest account for more than 1.5% of the sample. The source material was PBMCs. These receptors all stem from a middle-aged man in good health and CMV-seronegative.

Here the CDR3 DNA reads TGTGCCAGCAGTGGGCAGCTCAATCAGCCCCAGCATTTT. Encoded protein: CASSGQLNQPQHF. The chain joins TRBV6-5 to TRBJ1-5; no firm D call. From germline, CDR1 is MNHEY and CDR2 SVGAGI. V was clipped by 5 bases and J by 3 bases, with 8 bases between them. The CDR3 loop spans 13 amino acids.

The genes are TRBV18 and TRBJ1-6, with no clear D. The CDR3 runs to 12 residues. The germline V gene encodes CDR1 KGHSH and CDR2 LQKENI. The V and J ends lost 3 bases and 5 bases respectively, with 2 bases between them. This chain's CDR3 is CASSPDNSPLHF. The CDR3, as DNA: TGTGCCAGCTCACCCGATAATTCACCCCTCCACTTT. The entire variable domain, with the rest obtained from reference TRBV18 and TRBJ1-6, is as follows: NAGVMQNPRHLVRRRGQEARLRCSPMKGHSHVYWYRQLPEEGLKFMVYLQKENIIDESGMPKERFSAEFPKEGPSILRIQQVVRGDSAAYFCASSPDNSPLHFGNGTRLTVT.

V usage is TRBV10-3 and J usage is TRBJ1-1, with TRBD1 matching 8 bases. V was pared by 5 bases and J by 3 bases, with 8 bases of the junction left unmatched. Looked up from germline, CDR1 is ENHRY and CDR2 is SYGVKD. The CDR3 loop spans 15 amino acids. In nucleotides, the CDR3 is TGTGCCATCAGTCTCAACAGGGGGTGGGACACTGAAGCTTTCTTT. This encodes CAISLNRGWDTEAFF.

This clone has just one count. The chain is built from TRBV2 and TRBJ2-3, with 8 bases lining up with TRBD2. The CDR3 length is 14 residues. Trimming removed 0 bases from V and 10 bases from J; junction bases left unmatched: 6. Germline CDR1 is SNHLY and CDR2 is FYNNEI. The CDR3 sequence: CASSEAQGLGAQYF. CDR3 DNA sequence: TGTGCCAGCAGTGAAGCGCAGGGACTAGGGGCGCAGTATTTT.

The genes are TRBV28 and TRBJ1-5; 8 bases are a match to TRBD1. Germline V gene lookup returns CDR1 MDHEN and CDR2 SYDVKM. The CDR3 covers 13 residues. Trimming removed 6 bases from V and 7 bases from J; junction bases left unmatched: 5. CDR3 region: CASRTGGQQPQHF. CDR3 sequence (DNA): TGTGCCAGCAGAACAGGGGGTCAACAGCCCCAGCATTTT.

The gene calls are TRBV29-1 and TRBJ1-1; the D gene is possibly TRBD1 (5 bases). Per the germline V gene, CDR1 is SQVTM and CDR2 is ANQGSEA. The CDR3 runs to 12 residues. V was cut by 6 bases and J by 3 bases, with 11 bases left in between. The CDR3 DNA follows: TGCAGCGTAGTTAGGGGTTACACTGAAGCTTTCTTT. Its translation is CSVVRGYTEAFF.

V is TRBV2 and J is TRBJ1-5; D gene uncertain. Trimming left V 7 bases short and J 3 bases short, with 7 bases between. Looked up from germline, CDR1 is SNHLY and CDR2 is FYNNEI. The CDR3 has 12 amino acids. CDR3 sequence (DNA): TGTGCCAGCACCGGGGACAATCAGCCCCAGCATTTT. Translated, it gives CASTGDNQPQHF. Combining the CDR3 with reference TRBV2 and TRBJ1-5 gives the whole variable domain EPEVTQTPSHQVTQMGQEVILRCVPISNHLYFYWYRQILGQKVEFLVSFYNNEISEKSEIFDDQFSVERPDGSNFTLKIRSTKLEDSAMYFCASTGDNQPQHFGDGTRLSIL.

The rearrangement uses TRBV29-1 and TRBJ2-1; 12 bases line up with TRBD1. With V trimmed by 6 bases and J by 9 bases, 6 bases remained unmatched. Germline V lookup: CDR1 SQVTM, CDR2 ANQGSEA. CDR3 length: 13 amino acids. The CDR3 coding sequence is TGCAGCGTCAAGGGACAGGGGGCCGGTGAGCAGTTCTTC. Its translation: CSVKGQGAGEQFF.

This rearrangement joins TRBV7-7 to TRBJ2-7, with D perhaps matching TRBD1 (5 bases). Germline V gene sequence: CDR1 SSHAT, CDR2 FNYEAQ (reference sequence). CDR3 size: 15 residues. Trimming pared 1 base from V and 3 bases from J, leaving 13 bases between. The CDR3 region has the DNA TGTGCCAGCAGCTTAGGATCTCAGGGAAACTACGAGCAGTACTTC. It is translated as CASSLGSQGNYEQYF. Filled out from reference TRBV7-7 and TRBJ2-7, the complete variable domain reads GAGVSQSPRYKVTKRGQDVTLRCDPISSHATLYWYQQALGQGPEFLTYFNYEAQPDKSGLPSDRFSAERPEGSISTLTIQRTEQRDSAMYRCASSLGSQGNYEQYFGPGTRLTVT.

The V call is TRBV11-2, the J call TRBJ1-1, with TRBD1 as a possible D gene (6 bases). This CDR3 has 16 residues. Per germline, CDR1 SGHAT and CDR2 FQNNGV. With 5 bases removed from V and 3 bases from J, the gap between germline ends came to 19 bases. The CDR3, as DNA: TGTGCCAGCAGCAGTGGGGGGGCTTTAATGGACACTGAAGCTTTCTTT. This encodes CASSSGGALMDTEAFF.

The V call is TRBV15, the J call TRBJ2-6; D may be TRBD1 (5 bases). The CDR3 covers 15 residues. The V gene lost 0 bases and the J gene lost 3 bases, with 6 bases spanning the gap. Germline V lookup: CDR1 LNHNV, CDR2 YYDKDF (reference sequence). Here the CDR3 reads CATSRDQGGANVLTF. In nucleotides, the CDR3 is TGTGCCACCAGCAGAGATCAGGGTGGGGCCAACGTCCTGACTTTC.

This clone was observed once. This chain joins TRBV5-4 and TRBJ1-2; no firm D call. The CDR3 spans 15 residues. V lost 4 bases to trimming and J lost 5 bases, with 18 bases between them. CDR1 is SGHNT, CDR2 YYREEE, per germline (reference sequence). The CDR3 DNA reads TGTGCCAGCAGCCCTCCCCAACCCCTAGGATATGGCTACACCTTC. Amino acid sequence: CASSPPQPLGYGYTF. Drawing the rest from reference TRBV5-4 and TRBJ1-2, the complete variable domain is ETGVTQSPTHLIKTRGQQVTLRCSSQSGHNTVSWYQQALGQGPQFIFQYYREEENGRGNFPPRFSGLQFPNYSSELNVNALELDDSALYLCASSPPQPLGYGYTFGSGTRLTVV.

The chain links TRBV6-5 to TRBJ2-5; D is uncertain. Germline V gene sequence: CDR1 MNHEY, CDR2 SVGAGI. This CDR3 contains 13 residues. Between the trimmed V and J ends, which lost 6 bases and 5 bases, there was a span of 13 bases. The CDR3 DNA reads as TGTGCCAGCAGCTCTACCGGGTGGGAGACCCAGTACTTC. Translating gives CASSSTGWETQYF.

The V and J genes are TRBV5-1 and TRBJ1-1; 9 nucleotides align to TRBD1. V was pared by 2 bases and J by 1 base, with 3 bases of the junction left unmatched. The CDR3 is 15 amino acids. In germline, CDR1 is SGHRS, CDR2 YFSETQ. The CDR3 here is CASSLGQGPNTEAFF. CDR3 nucleotides: TGCGCCAGCAGCTTAGGACAGGGGCCGAACACTGAAGCTTTCTTT.

CDR3 nucleotides: TGTGCCTGGAGTGTTTACAGCCTATCGGGGGGGGCAAACAATTCACCCCTCCACTTT. Protein: CAWSVYSLSGGANNSPLHF. V is TRBV30 and J is TRBJ1-6; weak D call: TRBD1 (6 bases). The CDR3 is made up of 19 amino acids. Trimming pared 0 bases from V and 7 bases from J, leaving 25 bases between. Germline V CDR1 and CDR2: GTSNPN, SVGIG (reference sequence).

The chain has TRBV2 and TRBJ2-7; no clear D. The CDR3 is 12 residues long. Germline values: CDR1 SNHLY, CDR2 FYNNEI. The ends were cut back, 4 bases at V and 7 bases at J, with 11 bases in the middle. CDR3 bases: TGTGCCAGCAGTGTTGGCCCCGGGGAGCAGTACTTC. Translation: CASSVGPGEQYF.

V and J are TRBV5-1 and TRBJ1-1; D is possibly TRBD1 (6 bases). The CDR3 loop spans 12 amino acids. Germline V CDR1 and CDR2: SGHRS, YFSETQ. Trimming took off 3 bases at V and 9 bases at J, with 12 bases between the two ends. CDR3 nucleotide sequence: TGCGCCAGCAGCTCACAGGGTTCCAAAGCTTTCTTT. This codes for CASSSQGSKAFF.

Only a few counts were recorded for this clone. CDR3: CAIRPGTGNSPLHF. The CDR3 bases are TGTGCCATCAGACCCGGGACAGGGAATTCACCCCTCCACTTT. V usage is TRBV10-3 and J usage is TRBJ1-6; 9 nucleotides line up with TRBD1. This CDR3 has 14 amino acids. Germline CDR1 ENHRY, CDR2 SYGVKD. The J segment lost 7 bases and the V segment lost 6 bases, leaving 4 bases of the junction unmatched.

The V call is TRBV28, the J call TRBJ1-2, with a tentative D call TRBD1 (6 bases). The CDR3 runs to 12 residues. Germline lookup yields CDR1 MDHEN and CDR2 SYDVKM. Trimming pared 8 bases from V and 4 bases from J, leaving 11 bases between. CDR3 amino acids: CASSQGPYGYTF. Here the CDR3 DNA reads TGTGCCAGCTCTCAGGGGCCCTATGGCTACACCTTC.

The V and J genes are TRBV7-8 and TRBJ2-1, with D maybe TRBD2 (5 bases). This CDR3 has 11 residues. Germline CDR1 is SGHVS and CDR2 is FQNEAQ. V was cut by 8 bases and J by 10 bases, with 12 bases left in between. The CDR3 is CASRDQGEQFF. The DNA for the CDR3 is TGTGCCAGCCGGGATCAAGGAGAGCAGTTCTTC.

The genes are TRBV5-8 and TRBJ2-5; 12 nucleotides align to TRBD2. The CDR3 extends over 17 amino acids. V shed 1 base, J shed 4 bases, and the junction held 8 bases outside the gene matches. Germline CDR1 reads SGHTS; CDR2 reads YDEGEE. The CDR3 reads CASSLIARLAGVETQYF. The DNA for the CDR3 is TGTGCCAGCAGCTTGATCGCACGACTAGCGGGGGTAGAGACCCAGTACTTC. The variable domain in full, completed from reference TRBV5-8 and TRBJ2-5, reads EAGVTQSPTHLIKTRGQQATLRCSPISGHTSVYWYQQALGLGLQFLLWYDEGEERNRGNFPPRFSGRQFPNYSSELNVNALELEDSALYLCASSLIARLAGVETQYFGPGTRLLVL.

J is TRBJ2-6 and V is TRBV19, with D perhaps TRBD1 (5 bases). This CDR3 spans 16 amino acids. With 9 bases removed from V and 0 bases from J, the gap between germline ends came to 15 bases. The germline CDR1 and CDR2 sequences are LNHDA and SQIVND (reference sequence). CDR3 in DNA: TGTGCCAGCCAAAGGGTAACAGGCTCTGGGGCCAACGTCCTGACTTTC. Translation: CASQRVTGSGANVLTF. Using reference TRBV19 and TRBJ2-6 for the parts outside the CDR3, the full variable domain is DGGITQSPKYLFRKEGQNVTLSCEQNLNHDAMYWYRQDPGQGLRLIYYSQIVNDFQKGDIAEGYSVSREKKESFPLTVTSAQKNPTAFYLCASQRVTGSGANVLTFGAGSRLTVL.

This chain joins TRBV5-1 and TRBJ2-7; 11 nucleotides match TRBD1. Germline V CDR1 and CDR2: SGHRS, YFSETQ. The CDR3 sequence is 16 residues long. With 4 bases clipped from V and 3 bases from J, the junction kept 9 bases outside the gene matches. CDR3 sequence reads: CASSRSGQGGIYEQYF. CDR3 in DNA: TGCGCCAGCAGCCGATCGGGACAGGGGGGAATCTACGAGCAGTACTTC.